This passage covers 5 T cell receptor beta chains from one sample sequenced in a study of blood T cell repertoires in COVID-19. Some clones are missing from TCRdb's copy, which holds only in-frame ones; the method was immunoSEQ multiplex PCR. This sample carries over 150,000 clones, about 83% of them seen once, and the ten largest clones take about 0.96%. Input material: peripheral blood. The receptors come from a woman aged 18-29 years who had recovered from COVID-19.

The CDR3: CASSDRGRGKNIQYF. The CDR3 DNA reads TGTGCCAGTAGTGACAGGGGGAGAGGGAAAAACATTCAGTACTTC. The chain employs TRBV19 and TRBJ2-4; 9 bases align to TRBD1. The CDR3 spans 15 residues. Germline loops: CDR1 LNHDA, CDR2 SQIVND (reference sequence). The J segment lost 4 bases and the V segment lost 5 bases, leaving 6 bases of the junction unmatched. Together with reference TRBV19 and TRBJ2-4, the CDR3 gives the full variable domain: DGGITQSPKYLFRKEGQNVTLSCEQNLNHDAMYWYRQDPGQGLRLIYYSQIVNDFQKGDIAEGYSVSREKKESFPLTVTSAQKNPTAFYLCASSDRGRGKNIQYFGAGTRLSVL.

This clone was seen a few times. The genes are TRBV4-3 and TRBJ2-3, with 9 bases lining up with TRBD2. CDR1 is LGHNA and CDR2 is YSLEER in the germline V gene. The CDR3 consists of 16 residues. The junction had 5 bases not matched to a gene; V was cut back by 0 bases and J by 4 bases. For the CDR3, the DNA is TGCGCCAGCAGCCAAGAATGGCGGGGGGGCGCAGATACGCAGTATTTT. Amino acid sequence: CASSQEWRGGADTQYF.

The chain recombines TRBV24-1 with TRBJ2-2; TRBD1 aligns across 12 bases. The CDR3 has 18 amino acids. With V trimmed by 4 bases and J by 6 bases, 11 bases remained unmatched. Germline assignment: CDR1 KGHDR and CDR2 SFDVKD. The CDR3 DNA is TGTGCCACCAGTGACCCTGCTCCGGGACAGGGGGCAGCCGGGGAGCTGTTTTTT. Protein sequence: CATSDPAPGQGAAGELFF.

This sequence joins TRBV18 and TRBJ2-7; TRBD2 is a possible D gene (5 bases). V gave up 6 bases and J gave up 1 base, with 10 bases separating them. Germline V lookup: CDR1 KGHSH, CDR2 LQKENI. The CDR3 has 13 residues. CDR3 DNA sequence: TGTGCCAGCTCCGGCAGAGGGTCCTACGAGCAGTACTTC. Translated: CASSGRGSYEQYF.

The chain employs TRBV9 and TRBJ1-5; D is perhaps TRBD1 (5 bases). This CDR3 has 15 residues. Trimming cost V 0 bases and J 5 bases, with 12 bases left between them. In germline, CDR1 is SGDLS, CDR2 YYNGEE. As DNA, the CDR3 is TGTGCCAGCAGCGTAGACGACAGCTCTTATCAGCCCCAGCATTTT. Its protein product is CASSVDDSSYQPQHF. The whole variable domain, filled in from reference TRBV9 and TRBJ1-5, reads DSGVTQTPKHLITATGQRVTLRCSPRSGDLSVYWYQQSLDQGLQFLIQYYNGEERAKGNILERFSAQQFPDLHSELNLSSLELGDSALYFCASSVDDSSYQPQHFGDGTRLSIL.